This is a list of T cell receptor beta chains from one sample in a study of human T cells and chemical hapten exposure. TCRdb passed the RACE reads through MiXCR, listing each CDR3 protein once. The data show 87,000 or so distinct CDR3 sequences, around 10% seen once. Specimen: whole blood, collected in connection with sensitization to the hapten diphenylcyclopropenone (DPC). These receptors all stem from a woman aged 35 to 49 with alopecia areata. Some clones in this sample may be carry-over from other donors' samples. CDR3s include the opening cysteine and the closing phenylalanine or tryptophan. Fields, in order: J gene, V gene, CDR3 protein.

TRBJ2-3 | TRBV6-2/TRBV6-3 | CASSYSMENTQYF
TRBJ1-5 | TRBV19 | CATDGQHTNQPQHF
TRBJ2-5 | TRBV5-1 | CASSLGSARRETQYF
TRBJ1-4 | TRBV10-2 | CASRDPGTGDEKLFF
TRBJ2-6 | TRBV5-1 | CASSFFGGANVLTF
TRBJ2-7 | TRBV7-9 | CASSFLSTYSGEQYF
TRBJ2-5 | TRBV3-1 | CASSQGPGSKETQYF
TRBJ1-3 | TRBV6-6 | CASSFLHSSGNTIYF
TRBJ2-5 | TRBV12-3/TRBV12-4 | CASSLTGGQETQYF
TRBJ2-3 | TRBV7-2 | CASSLHSGSSTDTQYF
TRBJ2-5 | TRBV30 | CAWRRGPIETQYF
TRBJ2-1 | TRBV10-3 | CAISDPRYNEQFF
TRBJ2-1 | TRBV4-3 | CASSQGWTDSYNEQFF
TRBJ1-2 | TRBV2 | CASIRGPVQGYTF
TRBJ1-1 | TRBV23-1 | CARDRGVNTEAFF
TRBJ1-2 | TRBV6-1 | CASSEARPGLGGYGYTF
TRBJ1-1 | TRBV6-5 | CASSYDLNTEAFF
TRBJ2-5 | TRBV27 | CASSPRDRKGETQYF
TRBJ2-5 | TRBV5-1 | CASSPSERGGTQYF
TRBJ1-2 | TRBV28 | CASSGGAATNYGYTF
TRBJ2-5 | TRBV18 | CASSPPTDPETQYF
TRBJ2-2 | TRBV28 | CASSFGQSNTGELFF
TRBJ1-2 | TRBV4-2 | CASSSGVDYGYTF
TRBJ1-2 | TRBV3-1 | CASSPTSTPPGYTF
TRBJ1-1 | TRBV13 | CASSLRGQQNTEAFF
TRBJ2-1 | TRBV30 | CAWSVLQGSEQFF
TRBJ2-3 | TRBV12-3/TRBV12-4 | CASSFTGTTADTQYF
TRBJ1-4 | TRBV7-8 | CASSSEDRLINEKLFF
TRBJ1-2 | TRBV6-5 | CASRPPGSYYGYTF
TRBJ1-6 | TRBV20-1 | CSARDHEVLGNFSPLHF
TRBJ2-5 | TRBV5-1 | CASRPSPWERQETQYF
TRBJ1-1 | TRBV20-1 | CSAGPQTGGGTEAFF
TRBJ2-3 | TRBV6-2/TRBV6-3 | CASSPGQEGDTQYF
TRBJ2-1 | TRBV12-5 | CASGVDNEQFF
TRBJ2-6 | TRBV28 | CASSFRGIGANVLTF
TRBJ1-2 | TRBV7-9 | CASSPQGVARDGYTF
TRBJ1-2 | TRBV29-1 | CSVTGTVMGGYTF
TRBJ2-3 | TRBV20-1 | CSARAQGRRTDTQYF
TRBJ2-5 | TRBV20-1 | CSAREGETQYF
TRBJ1-5 | TRBV24-1 | CATSDPRSQSNQPQHF
TRBJ2-6 | TRBV4-3 | CASSQDWGSGANVLIF
TRBJ2-3 | TRBV6-2/TRBV6-3 | CASRSSITLAGASTDTQYF
TRBJ2-7 | TRBV7-6 | CASSRMIGYEQYF
TRBJ2-7 | TRBV7-6 | CASSLKKAGGSYEQYF
TRBJ1-4 | TRBV2 | CASSEPGLDSPLKKLFF
TRBJ2-7 | TRBV7-6 | CASSLDSGSYEQYF